This passage covers 10 T cell receptor beta chains from one sample sequenced in a study of TIL therapy for anti-PD-1-resistant metastatic lung cancer (dated by TCRdb to the early 2020s). TCR beta CDR3 regions were amplified from genomic DNA by bias-controlled multiplex PCR with the immunoSEQ v3 hsTCRB kit. As stored in TCRdb, this immuneACCESS dataset retains in-frame rearrangements with V and J assigned. A fraction of the clones does not appear; measured against another copy, unresolved V genes explain less than half of the discrepancy, and the remainder lacks a known reason. A total of 54,000 or so clones appear in this sample, 73% of them only once. Around 1.7% of the sample comes from the top ten. This specimen's time point label, interpreted: pre-treatment sample, taken before nivolumab and TIL therapy. The starting material was blood, obtained at baseline. These receptors all come from a person between 25 and 79 years old with non-small cell lung cancer.

This clone came up a few times. The chain uses TRBV23-1 and TRBJ1-5, with 8 bases fitting TRBD1. TRBV23-1 is an ORF for which the function is uncertain. With 2 bases clipped from V and 5 bases from J, the junction kept 5 bases outside the gene matches. This CDR3 region has 15 residues. CDR3 sequence: CASSQHPRGHQPQHF. CDR3 bases: TGCGCCAGCAGTCAACATCCCAGGGGGCATCAGCCCCAGCATTTT.

The rearrangement joins TRBV28 to TRBJ1-2; 8 nucleotides agree with TRBD1. This CDR3 has 14 amino acids. From germline, CDR1 is MDHEN and CDR2 SYDVKM. Trimming cost V 1 base and J 8 bases; bases outside gene matches: 6. The CDR3 reads CASSLSGGSRGYTF. CDR3 nucleotide sequence: TGTGCCAGCAGTTTATCAGGGGGCTCGAGAGGCTACACCTTC.

The chain links TRBV30 to TRBJ2-3, with D perhaps matching TRBD1 or TRBD2 (5 bases each). The CDR3 runs to 16 residues. V was cut by 1 base and J by 3 bases, with 17 bases left in between. CDR1 is GTSNPN, CDR2 SVGIG, per germline (reference sequence). The CDR3 loop reads CAWSGGTGGGTDTQYF. CDR3 nucleotide sequence: TGTGCCTGGAGTGGTGGGACGGGCGGTGGGACAGATACGCAGTATTTT.

The rearrangement joins TRBV2 to TRBJ2-1; no clear D. Germline V CDR1 and CDR2: SNHLY, FYNNEI. CDR3 length: 11 amino acids. V lost 6 bases and J lost 7, with 7 bases in between. CDR3 residues: CASRSLNEQFF. CDR3 DNA: TGTGCCAGCAGGTCTTTAAATGAGCAGTTCTTC. The full variable domain, completed using reference TRBV2 and TRBJ2-1, is EPEVTQTPSHQVTQMGQEVILRCVPISNHLYFYWYRQILGQKVEFLVSFYNNEISEKSEIFDDQFSVERPDGSNFTLKIRSTKLEDSAMYFCASRSLNEQFFGPGTRLTVL.

The chain has TRBV28 and TRBJ2-7, with a possible D match to TRBD1 (5 bases). The V and J ends lost 3 bases and 2 bases respectively, with 8 bases between them. The CDR3 sequence is 13 residues long. Per the germline V gene, CDR1 is MDHEN and CDR2 is SYDVKM. Here the CDR3 DNA reads TGTGCCAGCAGTTTCGGACACACCTACGAGCAGTACTTC. Residues: CASSFGHTYEQYF.

This clone has more than one count but fewer than ten. The V call is TRBV13, the J call TRBJ1-2, with a possible D match to TRBD1 (5 bases). The V end was cut by 3 bases, the J end by 8 bases, with 16 bases between. This CDR3 is built from 14 residues. Germline values: CDR1 PRHDT, CDR2 FYEKMQ (reference sequence). CDR3 bases: TGTGCCAGCAGCTTCCTCGGGTCAGGGTACGGCTACACCTTC. It translates to CASSFLGSGYGYTF.

V and J are TRBV4-1 and TRBJ1-2; 8 bases match TRBD1. This CDR3 contains 13 residues. V dropped 6 bases and J dropped 9; count of bases not matched to a gene: 9. From germline, CDR1 is MGHRA and CDR2 YSYEKL. The CDR3 DNA is TGCGCCAGCAGGCTGACAGGGGCCCCTAGCTACACCTTC. This codes for CASRLTGAPSYTF.

The chain carries TRBV29-1 and TRBJ2-7; 7 nucleotides line up with TRBD2. The CDR3 spans 13 residues. With V trimmed by 5 bases and J by 4 bases, 8 bases remained unmatched. The germline V gene has CDR1 SQVTM and CDR2 ANQGSEA. CDR3 coding DNA: TGCAGCGTTACCGGGACTACCCCTTACGAGCAGTACTTC. Translation gives CSVTGTTPYEQYF.

The rearrangement links TRBV6-1 to TRBJ1-2; 7 positions agree with TRBD1. The V gene's germline CDR1 is MNHNS and CDR2 SASEGT. The V segment lost 2 bases and the J segment 0 bases; nucleotides outside the gene matches: 3. The length of the CDR3 is 15 residues. This chain's CDR3 is CASSEKTGTNYGYTF. DNA of the CDR3: TGTGCCAGCAGTGAAAAGACAGGGACTAACTATGGCTACACCTTC.

The chain uses TRBV18 and TRBJ1-4; TRBD1 is a possible D gene (5 bases). The CDR3 is 14 amino acids. V lost 6 bases to trimming and J lost 5 bases, with 13 bases between them. Germline-derived CDR1 and CDR2 are KGHSH and LQKENI. The CDR3 DNA sequence: TGTGCCAGCTCCACGGGACTGGGAAATGAAAAACTGTTTTTT. Its translation is CASSTGLGNEKLFF.